This TCR beta chain originates from a study of B cell selection in AIRE deficiency. For this clone: The antigen remains undetermined.

The sorted conventional CD4 T cells were gated as CD4+CD127+. The germline V and J ends were trimmed by 2 bases and 8 bases, with 12 bases remaining between them. The CDR3 has 13 residues. Germline CDR1 and CDR2: LGHNA and YSLEER. Clones were sequenced by immunoSEQ multiplex PCR, and TCRdb holds only the in-frame ones, with some missing. The sample carries under 25,000 clones, approximately 97% recorded once. Overall study findings and caveats: About 30.6% of healthy-shared Treg TCRbeta sequences appeared in patient Tconv cells.

The chain employs TRBV4-3 and TRBJ1-2; tentative D call: TRBD1 (6 bases). Sequenced material: conventional CD4+ T cells sorted from PBMCs. The source of this sequence is a human donor with AIRE deficiency. CDR3: CASSQSSRGGYTF. CDR3 in DNA: TGCGCCAGCAGCCAAAGTTCGAGGGGGGGCTACACCTTC.